This T cell receptor beta chain was sequenced for a study of identical twins. Each CDR3 protein gets one entry after TCRdb re-called the 5' RACE reads with MiXCR. The data hold 450,000 or so distinct CDR3 sequences, with less than 20% observed a single time. The CDR3 has 14 amino acids. Between the trimmed V and J ends, which lost 2 bases and 7 bases, there was a span of 14 bases. This clonotype has only one observation. Its cognate antigen is unknown. Findings of the study overall: Conclusions leaned on cross-sectional statistical analysis and did not track the same donors over time. In monozygotic twins, models underestimated the sharing of out-of-frame TCR alpha. Twin pairs' shared out-of-frame alpha sequences were enriched in low generation probability.

The sequenced sample was naive T cells sorted from blood. V gene TRBV23-1 combines with J gene TRBJ2-5; TRBD2 might be the D (6 bases). TRBV23-1 is recorded as an ORF, its role being uncertain. The sequence was obtained from a man aged 45 to 65 in good health. The CDR3 loop is CASSQEGGIGTQYF. CDR3 coding DNA: TGCGCCAGCAGTCAAGAAGGCGGGATTGGGACCCAGTACTTC.